Shown below are 23 T cell receptor beta chains from a single sample sequenced in a study of blood T cells in healthy people across ages (dated by TCRdb to 2014 to 2015). Preparation of the library involved 5' RACE. The sequencer listed for this sample is Illumina HiSeq 2500. A second roughly 6 to 12 cycle PCR used a sample-barcoded 5' primer and a J-beta primer mix. TCRdb reanalyzed the raw reads on its own, using fastp at Q25 for trimming and MiXCR for clone calling, and kept in-frame beta chains. Each entry merges the rows of one CDR3 protein and shows their most common DNA and genes. For this sample the table gives around 1.7 million distinct CDR3 sequences, of which approximately 28% were detected only once. Jointly, the top ten make up roughly 8.2% of the sample. The sequencing input was blood. These receptors were obtained from a woman aged 25 to 45 in good health.

The table lists this clonotype with a few counts. The gene calls are TRBV7-2 and TRBJ2-7, with unresolved D. CDR1 and CDR2 (germline): SGHTA, FQGNSA. Trimming left V 5 bases short and J 6 bases short, with 14 bases between. The CDR3 has 13 residues. CDR3 amino acids: CASSLSPAAEQYF. The CDR3 DNA reads as TGTGCCAGCAGCCTAAGTCCCGCTGCCGAGCAGTACTTC.

Ten or more counts support this clonotype. The rearrangement joins TRBV7-9 to TRBJ2-5; TRBD2 aligns across 7 bases. After removal of 3 bases from V and 3 bases from J, the junction contained 10 bases not matched to a gene. The germline V gene has CDR1 SEHNR and CDR2 FQNEAQ (reference sequence). This CDR3 contains 16 residues. The CDR3 region is CASSLVPGTTKETQYF. The CDR3 DNA sequence: TGTGCCAGCAGCTTGGTCCCCGGGACTACTAAAGAGACCCAGTACTTC.

V gene TRBV7-9 combines with J gene TRBJ1-2; TRBD1 agrees at 9 bases. The CDR3 contains 16 residues. Per the germline V gene, CDR1 is SEHNR and CDR2 is FQNEAQ (reference sequence). Trimming at V came to 1 base and at J to 4 bases, leaving 7 bases not matched to a gene. The CDR3 coding sequence is TGTGCCAGCAGCTTAGTGGGGGGACAGGGATTCTATGGCTACACCTTC. Protein product: CASSLVGGQGFYGYTF.

This chain links TRBV20-1 with TRBJ2-6; D could derive from TRBD1 or TRBD2 (6 bases each). Germline lookup yields CDR1 DFQATT and CDR2 SNEGSKA (reference sequence). Trimming shortened V by 3 bases and J by 0 bases, and 18 bases separated the two germline ends. There are 18 residues in the CDR3. The CDR3 spells CSARAQWGALSGANVLTF. As DNA, the CDR3 is TGCAGTGCTAGGGCCCAGTGGGGGGCCCTCTCTGGGGCCAACGTCCTGACTTTC.

The rearrangement uses TRBV6-5 and TRBJ2-3, with D possibly being TRBD2 (5 bases). The CDR3 loop spans 13 amino acids. The V end lost 2 bases, the J end lost 6 bases, and 9 bases lay between the germline ends. Germline CDR1 reads MNHEY; CDR2 reads SVGAGI. The CDR3: CASSYVTTDTQYF. The DNA for the CDR3 is TGTGCCAGCAGTTACGTGACTACCGATACGCAGTATTTT.

This clonotype came up a few times. V gene TRBV2 combines with J gene TRBJ2-4, with D possibly TRBD2 on 6 matching bases. This CDR3 spans 14 amino acids. The germline V gene encodes CDR1 SNHLY and CDR2 FYNNEI. V lost 6 bases and J 9 bases, leaving 18 bases between the germline ends. CDR3 nucleotides: TGTGCCAGCAGGACAGCCGGGGGTCGAAGCATTCAGTACTTC. This gives the protein CASRTAGGRSIQYF.

The chain uses TRBV20-1 and TRBJ1-2, with TRBD1 identical over 7 bases. Per the germline V gene, CDR1 is DFQATT and CDR2 is SNEGSKA (reference sequence). With V trimmed by 5 bases and J by 2 bases, 8 bases remained unmatched. The CDR3 contains 14 residues. CDR3 in amino acids: CSAQDRFDNYGYTF. The CDR3 bases are TGCAGTGCTCAGGACAGGTTTGACAACTATGGCTACACCTTC.

The CDR3 sequence: CASRPFGLAGEGEQFF. The DNA for the CDR3 is TGTGCCAGCAGACCTTTCGGACTAGCGGGGGAGGGCGAGCAGTTCTTC. The rearrangement joins TRBV7-3 to TRBJ2-1, with TRBD2 matching 13 bases. Trimming at V came to 6 bases and at J to 10 bases, leaving 12 bases not matched to a gene. The CDR3 consists of 16 residues. Looked up from germline, CDR1 is SGHTA and CDR2 is FQGTGA.

This clonotype occurred a few times. This chain uses TRBV7-2 with TRBJ1-2, with D perhaps matching TRBD1 (6 bases). This CDR3 has 14 amino acids. CDR1 SGHTA and CDR2 FQGNSA come from the germline V gene. V was cut by 5 bases and J by 6 bases, with 16 bases left in between. The CDR3 sequence: CASSPGARTDGYTF. CDR3 in DNA: TGTGCCAGCAGCCCTGGGGCCAGGACAGATGGCTACACCTTC.

With regard to this clonotype: A read error may be the cause here, since a much bigger clone is one base away. The chain uses TRBV4-3 and TRBJ2-1; either TRBD1 or TRBD2 may supply D (5 bases each). Germline lookup yields CDR1 LGHNA and CDR2 YSLEER. The CDR3 sequence is 16 residues long. This CDR3 is CASSQDMGVSHNEQFF. CDR3 sequence (DNA): TGCGCCAGCAGCCAAGATATGGGGGTCTCCCACAATGAGCAGTTCTTC.

This clonotype was seen ten or more times. The rearrangement joins TRBV5-1 to TRBJ2-4, with 12 positions matching TRBD2. V lost 1 base and J lost 7; bases outside the gene matches: 3. From germline, CDR1 is SGHRS and CDR2 YFSETQ. There are 15 residues in the CDR3. For the CDR3, the DNA is TGCGCCAGCAGCTTGCTGACTAGCGGGAGCAACATTCAGTACTTC. Protein product: CASSLLTSGSNIQYF. The whole variable domain, remainder taken from reference TRBV5-1 and TRBJ2-4, is KAGVTQTPRYLIKTRGQQVTLSCSPISGHRSVSWYQQTPGQGLQFLFEYFSETQRNKGNFPGRFSGRQFSNSRSEMNVSTLELGDSALYLCASSLLTSGSNIQYFGAGTRLSVL.

Many counts were recorded for this clonotype. This chain's CDR3 is CASSPRTGYEGEQFF. In nucleotides, the CDR3 is TGTGCCAGCAGCCCCCGGACAGGGTATGAGGGTGAGCAGTTCTTC. J is TRBJ2-1 and V is TRBV9; 8 nucleotides agree with TRBD1. Germline lookup yields CDR1 SGDLS and CDR2 YYNGEE. V lost 4 bases, J lost 9 bases, and 12 bases stayed unmatched. This CDR3 contains 15 residues.

This rearrangement joins TRBV5-1 to TRBJ2-7; D perhaps matches TRBD2 (6 bases). Germline lookup yields CDR1 SGHRS and CDR2 YFSETQ. This CDR3 region has 15 residues. V was clipped by 4 bases and J by 2 bases, with 16 bases between them. CDR3 DNA sequence: TGCGCCAGCAGCCCCGGGCTGGAGGGTCCCTACGAGCAGTACTTC. Translated, it gives CASSPGLEGPYEQYF.

This clonotype was found a few times. This chain uses TRBV20-1 with TRBJ2-6; a possible D gene is TRBD1 (6 bases). The CDR3 sequence is 16 residues long. V dropped 6 bases and J dropped 4 bases, with 19 bases sitting between them. The V gene's germline CDR1 is DFQATT and CDR2 SNEGSKA (reference sequence). CDR3 in DNA: TGCAGTGCAATCAGGGGAAGGGGCCTCGGGGCCAACGTCCTGACTTTC. Amino acid sequence: CSAIRGRGLGANVLTF.

This sequence joins TRBV6-2 or TRBV6-3 and TRBJ2-7; D is undetermined. The assigned J gene may be wrong: the sequence end matches TRBJ2-5 better. Germline V lookup: CDR1 MNHEY, CDR2 SVGEGT. The CDR3 covers 14 residues. Written as DNA, the CDR3 is TGTGCCAGCAGTTATGACTGGGGAAAAGAGACCCAGTACTTC. This gives the protein CASSYDWGKETQYF.

Only a few counts were recorded for this clonotype. The rearrangement links TRBV20-1 to TRBJ2-1; D possibly uses TRBD1 or TRBD2 (7 bases each). The CDR3 length is 14 residues. CDR1 and CDR2 (germline): DFQATT, SNEGSKA (reference sequence). V was clipped by 6 bases and J by 3 bases, with 15 bases between them. DNA for the CDR3: TGCAGTGCAAGGGGGAGGGACAGCTACAATGAGCAGTTCTTC. Translating it yields CSARGRDSYNEQFF.

This clonotype was observed a handful of times. J is TRBJ2-5 and V is TRBV27, with D hard to call. V was clipped by 4 bases and J by 5 bases, with 11 bases between them. This CDR3 contains 13 residues. Germline CDR1 is MNHEY and CDR2 is SMNVEV (reference sequence). CDR3 amino acids: CASSSNGRETQYF. The CDR3 DNA reads TGTGCCAGCAGTTCGAACGGGCGGGAGACCCAGTACTTC.

The rearrangement joins TRBV12-5 to TRBJ2-5; no definite D call. Trimming took off 5 bases at V and 4 bases at J, with 14 bases between the two ends. Per germline, CDR1 LGHNT and CDR2 FRNRAP. The CDR3 sequence is 14 residues long. CDR3 region: CASGLLQSRETQYF. In DNA, the CDR3 is TGTGCTAGTGGTCTCCTACAGTCAAGAGAGACCCAGTACTTC.

The chain links TRBV5-1 to TRBJ1-1; perhaps TRBD1 as D (6 bases). V lost 1 base and J lost 6, with 13 bases in between. The CDR3 length is 14 residues. Germline lookup yields CDR1 SGHRS and CDR2 YFSETQ. CDR3 nucleotide sequence: TGCGCCAGCAGCTTGCTGGAGGGGGACGCTGAAGCTTTCTTT. It yields the protein CASSLLEGDAEAFF.

The chain combines TRBV29-1 with TRBJ1-3; D may be TRBD1 (6 bases). V lost 5 bases, J lost 0 bases, and 11 bases lay in between. The germline V gene encodes CDR1 SQVTM and CDR2 ANQGSEA. This CDR3 is built from 14 residues. The CDR3 loop is CSVSQGYSGNTIYF. The CDR3 bases are TGCAGCGTTTCACAGGGATACTCTGGAAACACCATATATTTT.

Only a few counts were recorded for this clonotype. The J gene is TRBJ2-3, the V gene TRBV9, with 10 bases matching TRBD2. Trimming cost V 8 bases and J 0 bases; bases outside gene matches: 6. Germline lookup yields CDR1 SGDLS and CDR2 YYNGEE. The CDR3 is made up of 15 amino acids. The CDR3, as DNA: TGTGCCAGTGGGCCACTAGCGGGAAGCACAGATACGCAGTATTTT. It translates to CASGPLAGSTDTQYF.

Concerning this clonotype itself: At one boundary the junction diverges from the germline segment, which might be a read error. V is TRBV2 and J is TRBJ2-3; possible D gene TRBD1, 5 bases. This CDR3 is built from 12 residues. Germline V gene lookup returns CDR1 SNHLY and CDR2 FYNNEI. CDR3 sequence: CASSVSTDAQYF. DNA of the CDR3: TGTGCCAGCAGTGTTTCGACAGATGCGCAGTATTTT.

The chain joins TRBV6-2 or TRBV6-3 to TRBJ2-1; TRBD2 matches 10 bases. V was clipped by 5 bases and J by 6 bases; unmatched bases: 10. CDR3 length equals 16 residues. The germline V gene has CDR1 MNHEY and CDR2 SVGEGT. Here the CDR3 DNA reads TGTGCCAGCAGTCGCCCAGCGGGAGGGCCGGGCAATGAGCAGTTCTTC. Amino acids: CASSRPAGGPGNEQFF.